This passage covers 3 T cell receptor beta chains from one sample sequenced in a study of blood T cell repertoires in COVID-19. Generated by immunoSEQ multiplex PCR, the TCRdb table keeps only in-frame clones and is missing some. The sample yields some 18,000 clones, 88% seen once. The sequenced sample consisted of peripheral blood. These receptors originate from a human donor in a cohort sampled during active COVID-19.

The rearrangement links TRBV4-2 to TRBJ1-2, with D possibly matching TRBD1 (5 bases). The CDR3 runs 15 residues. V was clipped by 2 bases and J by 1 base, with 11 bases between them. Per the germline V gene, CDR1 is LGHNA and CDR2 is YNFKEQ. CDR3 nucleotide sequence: TGTGCCAGCAGCCAAAGGCAGGGTGGTAACTATGGCTACACCTTC. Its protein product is CASSQRQGGNYGYTF.

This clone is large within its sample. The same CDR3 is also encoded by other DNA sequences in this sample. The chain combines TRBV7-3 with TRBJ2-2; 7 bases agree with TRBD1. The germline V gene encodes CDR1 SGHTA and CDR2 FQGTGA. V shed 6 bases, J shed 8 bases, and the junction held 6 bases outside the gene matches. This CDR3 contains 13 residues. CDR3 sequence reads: CASRETGAGELFF. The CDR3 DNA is TGTGCCAGCAGGGAAACAGGGGCGGGGGAGCTGTTTTTT.

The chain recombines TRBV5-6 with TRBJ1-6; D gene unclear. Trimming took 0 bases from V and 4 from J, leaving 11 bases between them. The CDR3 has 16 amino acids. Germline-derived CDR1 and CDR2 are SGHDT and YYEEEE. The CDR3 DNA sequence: TGTGCCAGCAGCTTGGGGTCTGGAGGTTATAATTCACCCCTCCACTTT. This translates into CASSLGSGGYNSPLHF.